This T cell receptor beta chain was recovered during a study of T cells in Graves' hyperthyroidism and ophthalmopathy. Per germline, CDR1 KGHSH and CDR2 LQKENI. V was pared by 4 bases and J by 4 bases, with 9 bases between. The CDR3 extends over 13 amino acids. This clonotype was seen at least ten times. Amplified TCR beta CDR3 regions came from RNA transcripts. Carried out on the TCR CDR3, a first-round RT-PCR used the HTBI primer set. TCRdb re-derived calls from the multiplex PCR reads in MiXCR, one entry per CDR3 protein. The sample shows 150,000 or so distinct CDR3 sequences, 22% of them seen only once.

The chain links TRBV18 to TRBJ2-3; the D is unclear. This receptor was obtained from a woman aged 45-65 years with Graves' hyperthyroidism that later progressed to Graves' ophthalmopathy. Source material: blood. In nucleotides, the CDR3 is TGTGCCAGCTCACAAGGGCCAGCAGATACGCAGTATTTT. Its protein product is CASSQGPADTQYF.